The clone carrying this T cell receptor beta chain turned up a few times. Amplification by 5'RACE using constant-segment primers produced TCR alpha and TCR beta cDNA libraries that carried sample barcodes and UMIs. Each CDR3 protein is one row after TCRdb ran MiXCR on the 5' RACE reads. The data contain roughly 340,000 distinct CDR3 sequences, 20% to 25% of them seen just once; the ten biggest clones take up around 23%. The sample belongs to a study of T-cell memory formation after mild COVID-19. Trimming pared 2 bases from V and 0 bases from J, leaving 6 bases between. The CDR3 covers 14 residues. This TCR derives from a man aged 18 to 35 who had mild COVID-19 (a few samples of this study predate the infection). Cell type and time point are not known. The sample taken for sequencing was PBMCs or a T cell subset sorted from them (not recorded which). The chain is built from TRBV12-3 or TRBV12-4 and TRBJ2-3; D unresolved. The CDR3 nucleotides read TGTGCCAGCAGTTTAATCATCAGCACAGATACGCAGTATTTT. It specifies CASSLIISTDTQYF.